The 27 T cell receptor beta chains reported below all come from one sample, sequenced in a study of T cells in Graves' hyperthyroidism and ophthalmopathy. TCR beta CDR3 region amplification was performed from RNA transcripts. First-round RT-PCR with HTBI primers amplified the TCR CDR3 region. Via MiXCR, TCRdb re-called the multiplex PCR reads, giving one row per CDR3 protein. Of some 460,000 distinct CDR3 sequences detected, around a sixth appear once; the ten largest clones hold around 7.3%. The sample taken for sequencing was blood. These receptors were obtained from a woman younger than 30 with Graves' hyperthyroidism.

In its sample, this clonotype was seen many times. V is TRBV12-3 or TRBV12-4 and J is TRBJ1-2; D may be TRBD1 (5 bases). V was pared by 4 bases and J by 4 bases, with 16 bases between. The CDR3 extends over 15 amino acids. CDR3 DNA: TGTGCCAGCAGTTCCTGGGGGGGGGGATCCTATGGCTACACCTTC. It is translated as CASSSWGGGSYGYTF.

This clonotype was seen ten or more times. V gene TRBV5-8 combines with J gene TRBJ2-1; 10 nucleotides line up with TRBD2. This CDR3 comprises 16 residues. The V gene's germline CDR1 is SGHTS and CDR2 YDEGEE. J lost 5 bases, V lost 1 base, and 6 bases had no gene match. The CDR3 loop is CASSLPAAGGNNEQFF. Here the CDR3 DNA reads TGTGCCAGCAGCTTGCCAGCAGCGGGGGGGAACAATGAGCAGTTCTTC.

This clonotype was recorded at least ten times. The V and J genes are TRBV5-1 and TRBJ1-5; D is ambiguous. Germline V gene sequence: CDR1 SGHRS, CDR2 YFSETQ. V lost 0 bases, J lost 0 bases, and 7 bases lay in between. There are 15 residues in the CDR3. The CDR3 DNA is TGCGCCAGCAGCTTGGTTCCCGGTAGCAATCAGCCCCAGCATTTT. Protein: CASSLVPGSNQPQHF.

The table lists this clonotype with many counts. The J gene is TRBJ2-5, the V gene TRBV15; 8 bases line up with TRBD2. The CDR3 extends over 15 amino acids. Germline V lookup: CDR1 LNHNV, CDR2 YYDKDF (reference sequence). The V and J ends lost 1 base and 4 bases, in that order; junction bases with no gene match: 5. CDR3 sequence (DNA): TGTGCCACCAGCAGAGTGGCGGGGGGAGGAGAGACCCAGTACTTC. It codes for CATSRVAGGGETQYF.

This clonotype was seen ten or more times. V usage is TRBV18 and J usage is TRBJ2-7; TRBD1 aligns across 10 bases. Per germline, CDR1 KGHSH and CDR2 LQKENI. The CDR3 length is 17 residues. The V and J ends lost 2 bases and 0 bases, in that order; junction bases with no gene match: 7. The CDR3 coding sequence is TGTGCCAGCTCACCAAGGGACAGGGGCGGTCGCTCCTACGAGCAGTACTTC. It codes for CASSPRDRGGRSYEQYF.

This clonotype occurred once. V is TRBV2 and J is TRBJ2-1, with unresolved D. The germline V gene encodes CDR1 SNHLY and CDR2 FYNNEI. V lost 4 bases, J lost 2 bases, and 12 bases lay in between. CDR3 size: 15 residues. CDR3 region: CASSVSGGTYNEQFF. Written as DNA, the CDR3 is TGTGCCAGCAGTGTGTCCGGCGGTACCTACAATGAGCAGTTCTTC.

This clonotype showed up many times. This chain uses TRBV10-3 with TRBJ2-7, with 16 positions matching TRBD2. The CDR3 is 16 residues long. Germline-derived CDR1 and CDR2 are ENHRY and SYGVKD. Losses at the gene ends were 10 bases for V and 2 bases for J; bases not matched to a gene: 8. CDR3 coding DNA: TGTGCCACCCACGGGACTAGCGGGAGGGCCACCTACGAGCAGTACTTC. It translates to CATHGTSGRATYEQYF.

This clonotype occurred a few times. The DNA of the CDR3 is TGTGCCAGCGATCGTTTGGGGACTAGCGGACGACGCACAGATACGCAGTATTTT. Its translation: CASDRLGTSGRRTDTQYF. This rearrangement joins TRBV27 to TRBJ2-3, with 11 bases fitting TRBD2. The CDR3 is made up of 18 amino acids. Germline CDR1 is MNHEY and CDR2 is SMNVEV (reference sequence). J lost 1 base, V lost 8 bases, and 14 bases had no gene match.

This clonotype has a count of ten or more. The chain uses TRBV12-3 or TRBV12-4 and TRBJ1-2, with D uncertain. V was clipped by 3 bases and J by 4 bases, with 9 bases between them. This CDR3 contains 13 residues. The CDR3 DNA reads TGTGCCAGCAGTTTCCCATTGGGCTATGGCTACACCTTC. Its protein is CASSFPLGYGYTF.

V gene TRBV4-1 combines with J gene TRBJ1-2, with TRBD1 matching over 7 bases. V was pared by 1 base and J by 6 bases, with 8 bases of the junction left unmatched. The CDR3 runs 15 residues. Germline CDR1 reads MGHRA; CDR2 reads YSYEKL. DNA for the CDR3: TGCGCCAGCAGCCAAGCCTACCTCGGGACAGATGGCTACACCTTC. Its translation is CASSQAYLGTDGYTF.

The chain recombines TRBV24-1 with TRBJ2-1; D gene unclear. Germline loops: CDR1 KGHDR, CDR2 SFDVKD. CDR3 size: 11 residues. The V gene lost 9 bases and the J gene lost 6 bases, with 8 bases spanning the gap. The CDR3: CATGNGNEQFF. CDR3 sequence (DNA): TGTGCCACCGGGAATGGCAATGAGCAGTTCTTC.

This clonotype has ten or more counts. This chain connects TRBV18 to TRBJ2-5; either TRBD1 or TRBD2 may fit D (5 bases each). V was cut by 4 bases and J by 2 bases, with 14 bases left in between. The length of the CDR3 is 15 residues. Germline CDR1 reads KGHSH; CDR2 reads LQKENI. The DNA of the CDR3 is TGTGCCAGCTCACTAATGGGGACGGAGCAAGAGACCCAGTACTTC. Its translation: CASSLMGTEQETQYF.

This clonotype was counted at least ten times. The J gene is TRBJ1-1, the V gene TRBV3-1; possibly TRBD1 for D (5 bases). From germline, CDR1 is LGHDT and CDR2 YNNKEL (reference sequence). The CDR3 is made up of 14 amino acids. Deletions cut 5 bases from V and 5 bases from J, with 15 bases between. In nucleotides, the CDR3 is TGTGCCAGCAGCGGGAGGGGTTTTGGTACTGAAGCTTTCTTT. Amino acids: CASSGRGFGTEAFF.

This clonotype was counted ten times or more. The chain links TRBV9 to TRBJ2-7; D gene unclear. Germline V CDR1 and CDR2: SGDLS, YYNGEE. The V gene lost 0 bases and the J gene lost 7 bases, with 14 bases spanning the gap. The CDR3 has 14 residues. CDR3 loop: CASSVDSSLREQYF. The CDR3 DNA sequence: TGTGCCAGCAGCGTAGACAGTTCCTTAAGGGAGCAGTACTTC.

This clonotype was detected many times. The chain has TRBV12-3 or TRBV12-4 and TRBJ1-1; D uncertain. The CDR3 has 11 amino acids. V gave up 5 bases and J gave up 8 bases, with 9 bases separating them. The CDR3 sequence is CASSPLEEAFF. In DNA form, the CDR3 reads TGTGCCAGCAGTCCCTTAGAAGAAGCTTTCTTT.

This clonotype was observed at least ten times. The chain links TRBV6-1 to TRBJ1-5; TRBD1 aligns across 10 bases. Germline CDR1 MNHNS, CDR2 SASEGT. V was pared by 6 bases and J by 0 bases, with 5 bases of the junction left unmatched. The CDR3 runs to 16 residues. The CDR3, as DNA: TGTGCCAGCAGCGACAGGGGGCCTTATAGCAATCAGCCCCAGCATTTT. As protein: CASSDRGPYSNQPQHF.

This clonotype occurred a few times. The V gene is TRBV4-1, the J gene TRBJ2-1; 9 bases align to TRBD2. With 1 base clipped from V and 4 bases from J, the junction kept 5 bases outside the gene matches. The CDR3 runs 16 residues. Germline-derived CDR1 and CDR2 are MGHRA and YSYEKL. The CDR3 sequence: CASSQVSSGTYNEQFF. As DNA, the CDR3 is TGCGCCAGCAGCCAAGTGTCTAGCGGGACTTACAATGAGCAGTTCTTC.

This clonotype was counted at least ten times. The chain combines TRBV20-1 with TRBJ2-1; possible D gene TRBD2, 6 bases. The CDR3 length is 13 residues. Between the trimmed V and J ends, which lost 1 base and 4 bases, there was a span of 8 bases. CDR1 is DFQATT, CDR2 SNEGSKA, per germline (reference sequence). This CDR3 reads CSARGGLYNEQFF. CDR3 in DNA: TGCAGTGCTAGAGGGGGACTGTACAATGAGCAGTTCTTC.

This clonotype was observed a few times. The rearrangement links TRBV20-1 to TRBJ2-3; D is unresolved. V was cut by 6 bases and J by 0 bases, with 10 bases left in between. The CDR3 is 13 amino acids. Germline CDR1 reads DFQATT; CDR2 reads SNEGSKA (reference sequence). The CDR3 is CSATPPSTDTQYF. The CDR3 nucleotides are TGCAGTGCCACTCCACCCAGCACAGATACGCAGTATTTT.

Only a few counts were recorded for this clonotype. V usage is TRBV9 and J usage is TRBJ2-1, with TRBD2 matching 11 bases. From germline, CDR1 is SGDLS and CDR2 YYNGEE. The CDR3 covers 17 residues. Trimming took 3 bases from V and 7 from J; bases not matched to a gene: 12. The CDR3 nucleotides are TGTGCCAGCAGCGATGGAGCCACTAGCGGGGGAGGGAATGAGCAGTTCTTC. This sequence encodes CASSDGATSGGGNEQFF.

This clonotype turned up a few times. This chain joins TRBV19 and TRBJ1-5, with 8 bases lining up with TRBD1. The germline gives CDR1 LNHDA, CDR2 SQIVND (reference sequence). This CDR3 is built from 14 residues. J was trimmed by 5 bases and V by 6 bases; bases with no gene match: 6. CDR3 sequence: CASRTGTGHQPQHF. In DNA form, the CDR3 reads TGTGCCAGTAGGACTGGGACAGGCCATCAGCCCCAGCATTTT.

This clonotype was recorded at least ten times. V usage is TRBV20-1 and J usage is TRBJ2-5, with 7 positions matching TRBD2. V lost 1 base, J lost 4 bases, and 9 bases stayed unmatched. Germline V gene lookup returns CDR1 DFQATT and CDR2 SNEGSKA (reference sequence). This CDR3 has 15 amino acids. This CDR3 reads CSARVGGGGGETQYF. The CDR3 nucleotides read TGCAGTGCTAGAGTGGGGGGGGGGGGAGGAGAGACCCAGTACTTC.

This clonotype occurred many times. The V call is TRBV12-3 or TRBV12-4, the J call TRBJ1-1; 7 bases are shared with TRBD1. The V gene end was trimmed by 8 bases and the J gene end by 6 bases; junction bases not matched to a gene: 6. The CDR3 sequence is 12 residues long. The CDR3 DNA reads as TGTGCCAGCGCCAGGGGGATGGCTGAAGCTTTCTTT. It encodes CASARGMAEAFF.

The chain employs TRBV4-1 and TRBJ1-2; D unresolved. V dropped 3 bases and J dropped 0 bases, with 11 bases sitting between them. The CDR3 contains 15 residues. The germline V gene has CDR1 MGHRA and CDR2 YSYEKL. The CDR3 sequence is CASSHPWPTNYGYTF. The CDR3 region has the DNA TGCGCCAGCAGCCACCCTTGGCCCACTAACTATGGCTACACCTTC.

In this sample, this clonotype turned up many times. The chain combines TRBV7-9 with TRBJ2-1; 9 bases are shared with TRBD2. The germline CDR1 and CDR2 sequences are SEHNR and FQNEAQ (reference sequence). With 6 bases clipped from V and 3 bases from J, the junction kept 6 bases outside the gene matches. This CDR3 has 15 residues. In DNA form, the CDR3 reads TGTGCCAGCAGTTCTAGCGGGACTTACTACAATGAGCAGTTCTTC. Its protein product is CASSSSGTYYNEQFF.

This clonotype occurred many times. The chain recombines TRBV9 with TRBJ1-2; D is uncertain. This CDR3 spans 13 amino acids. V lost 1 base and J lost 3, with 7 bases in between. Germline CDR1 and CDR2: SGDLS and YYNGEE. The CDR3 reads CASSVRTDYGYTF. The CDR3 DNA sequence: TGTGCCAGCAGCGTAAGGACGGACTATGGCTACACCTTC. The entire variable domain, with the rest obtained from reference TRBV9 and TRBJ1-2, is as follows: DSGVTQTPKHLITATGQRVTLRCSPRSGDLSVYWYQQSLDQGLQFLIQYYNGEERAKGNILERFSAQQFPDLHSELNLSSLELGDSALYFCASSVRTDYGYTFGSGTRLTVV.

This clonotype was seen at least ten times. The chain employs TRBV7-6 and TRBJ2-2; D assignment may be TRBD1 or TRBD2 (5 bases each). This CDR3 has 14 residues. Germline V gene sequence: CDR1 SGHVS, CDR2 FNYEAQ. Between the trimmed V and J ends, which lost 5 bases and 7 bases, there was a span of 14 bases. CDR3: CASSLSPGLGELFF. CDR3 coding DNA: TGTGCCAGCAGCCTGAGCCCGGGGCTCGGGGAGCTGTTTTTT.